This passage covers 15 T cell receptor beta chains from one sample sequenced in a study of CD8+CD57+ T cells in acquired aplastic anemia. TCR beta VDJ and CDR3 were profiled, and genomic DNA was the template. TCRdb re-called the reads through MiXCR, storing one row per CDR3 protein. The top ten hold 25% to 35% of the sample, which has about 150,000 distinct CDR3 sequences, 45% to 50% seen once. Only patients with CD8+CD57+ cell expansion on flow cytometry were chosen for sequencing. Specimen: sorted CD4+, CD8+, or CD8+CD57+ T cells (not recorded which) from PBMCs. These receptor sequences come from a human donor with aplastic anemia.

The chain joins TRBV19 to TRBJ2-1, with 11 positions matching TRBD1. The CDR3 is 20 residues long. Germline CDR1 is LNHDA and CDR2 is SQIVND (reference sequence). The V and J ends lost 5 bases and 3 bases, in that order; junction bases with no gene match: 18. In DNA, the CDR3 is TGTGCCAGTAGTCCCGGGGACAGGGGGTTATCCTTTTCCCTCTACAATGAGCAGTTCTTC. Its translation is CASSPGDRGLSFSLYNEQFF.

This clonotype was counted a single time. CDR3 sequence: CSVVGTGPYYEQYF. DNA of the CDR3: TGCAGCGTTGTCGGGACAGGGCCCTACTACGAGCAGTACTTC. V is TRBV29-1 and J is TRBJ2-7, with 9 bases identical to TRBD1. V gave up 4 bases and J gave up 3 bases; unmatched junction bases: 7. Per the germline V gene, CDR1 is SQVTM and CDR2 is ANQGSEA. This CDR3 region has 14 residues.

This clonotype showed up just once. At one of its ends the junction is not consistent with the germline gene, which may arise from a read error. The chain has TRBV19 and TRBJ1-2; D call uncertain. The CDR3 has 11 amino acids. Germline CDR1 is LNHDA and CDR2 is SQIVND (reference sequence). The CDR3 DNA is TGTGCCAGTAGTCCTAGAAGAGGCTACGCCTTC. This encodes CASSPRRGYAF.

This chain joins TRBV7-7 and TRBJ2-7, with no clear D. Trimming removed 3 bases at V and 4 bases at J, with 16 bases between. The CDR3 consists of 15 residues. Germline CDR1 is SSHAT and CDR2 is FNYEAQ (reference sequence). The CDR3 protein is CASSFGPTEHYEQYF. DNA of the CDR3: TGTGCCAGCAGCTTCGGACCAACCGAACATTACGAGCAGTACTTC.

Of note for this clonotype: A much larger clone is a single base away; this may be a read error. The chain combines TRBV6-2 or TRBV6-3 with TRBJ1-2; the D is unclear. Germline V lookup: CDR1 MNHEY, CDR2 SVGEGT. Trimming left V 4 bases short and J 6 bases short, with 9 bases between. This CDR3 has 12 amino acids. Here the CDR3 DNA reads TGTGCCAGCAGTTCCGATCTCCATGGCTACACCTTC. The encoded protein is CASSSDLHGYTF.

The J gene is TRBJ2-7, the V gene TRBV7-2; D unresolved. Germline CDR1 reads SGHTA; CDR2 reads FQGNSA. CDR3 length: 12 amino acids. Trimming removed 3 bases at V and 4 bases at J, with 7 bases between. CDR3 loop: CASSFVGYEQYF. As DNA, the CDR3 is TGTGCCAGCAGCTTCGTAGGGTACGAGCAGTACTTC. Supplemented by reference TRBV7-2 and TRBJ2-7, the full variable domain reads GAGVSQSPSNKVTEKGKDVELRCDPISGHTALYWYRQSLGQGLEFLIYFQGNSAPDKSGLPSDRFSAERTGGSVSTLTIQRTQQEDSAVYLCASSFVGYEQYFGPGTRLTVT.

Details on this clonotype: A much more abundant neighbour one base away suggests this may be a read error. The chain combines TRBV11-1 with TRBJ2-3; TRBD2 matches 11 bases. Germline values: CDR1 SGHAT, CDR2 FQDESV (reference sequence). This CDR3 comprises 18 residues. Losses at the gene ends were 6 bases for V and 4 bases for J; bases not matched to a gene: 15. CDR3: CASSRIAGGPIVSDTQYF. DNA of the CDR3: TGTGCCAGCAGTCGAATAGCGGGAGGGCCGATAGTGTCAGATACGCAGTATTTT.

The chain links TRBV20-1 to TRBJ1-4; a possible D gene is TRBD1 (5 bases). Germline CDR1 is DFQATT and CDR2 is SNEGSKA (reference sequence). The length of the CDR3 is 15 residues. V was cut by 0 bases and J by 2 bases, with 10 bases left in between. DNA of the CDR3: TGCAGTGCTAGAGATAGGGGAACGACTAATGAAAAACTGTTTTTT. This sequence encodes CSARDRGTTNEKLFF.

In its sample, this clonotype was seen many times. In nucleotides, the CDR3 is TGTGCCAGCAGTCTAGGACAGGGGGCCGAGTACTTC. It encodes CASSLGQGAEYF. The chain is built from TRBV12-3 or TRBV12-4 and TRBJ2-7; 11 bases fit TRBD1. V was clipped by 5 bases and J by 11 bases; unmatched bases: 5. This CDR3 spans 12 amino acids.

This clonotype was observed a handful of times. The rearrangement links TRBV10-3 to TRBJ1-1, with TRBD1 identical over 10 bases. The junction had 4 bases not matched to a gene; V was cut back by 9 bases and J by 3 bases. This CDR3 is 13 amino acids long. The germline V gene has CDR1 ENHRY and CDR2 SYGVKD. CDR3 nucleotide sequence: TGTGCCATTCGACAGGGGGCGGACACTGAAGCTTTCTTT. Amino acid sequence: CAIRQGADTEAFF.

The sample holds many counts of this clonotype. The V call is TRBV20-1, the J call TRBJ1-1; D might be TRBD1 (6 bases). CDR1 is DFQATT, CDR2 SNEGSKA, per germline (reference sequence). The CDR3 extends over 16 amino acids. V lost 2 bases and J lost 0, with 16 bases in between. In DNA, the CDR3 is TGCAGTGCTAGAACTGCACCCGGGACACTGAACACTGAAGCTTTCTTT. Encoded protein: CSARTAPGTLNTEAFF.

This clonotype was observed many times. This chain connects TRBV7-2 to TRBJ2-1; TRBD2 matches 8 bases. The germline gives CDR1 SGHTA, CDR2 FQGNSA. The length of the CDR3 is 13 residues. V gave up 1 base and J gave up 14 bases; unmatched junction bases: 7. For the CDR3, the DNA is TGTGCCAGCAGCTTAGTCGGCGGGGGGTTCGAGTTCTTC. Translated, it gives CASSLVGGGFEFF.

This chain connects TRBV7-8 to TRBJ1-1; no clear D gene. The germline CDR1 and CDR2 sequences are SGHVS and FQNEAQ. The V and J ends lost 6 bases and 5 bases respectively, with 19 bases between them. This CDR3 is built from 15 residues. This chain's CDR3 is CASSIREGRGTEAFF. The CDR3 nucleotides are TGTGCCAGCAGTATTCGGGAGGGTCGGGGAACTGAAGCTTTCTTT.

A few counts support this clonotype. The chain couples TRBV30 to TRBJ1-2; 11 bases agree with TRBD1. Germline lookup yields CDR1 GTSNPN and CDR2 SVGIG (reference sequence). The CDR3 consists of 15 residues. With V trimmed by 0 bases and J by 2 bases, 2 bases remained unmatched. The CDR3 sequence is CAWSVGQGANYGYTF. As DNA, the CDR3 is TGTGCCTGGAGTGTTGGACAGGGGGCGAACTATGGCTACACCTTC.

Here the CDR3 reads CATSRTGNEQYF. DNA of the CDR3: TGTGCCACCTCCCGGACAGGCAACGAGCAGTACTTC. This sequence joins TRBV15 and TRBJ2-7, with 7 bases aligning to TRBD1. CDR1 is LNHNV and CDR2 is YYDKDF in the germline V gene (reference sequence). The V and J ends lost 8 bases and 5 bases, in that order; junction bases with no gene match: 6. This CDR3 region has 12 residues.